This TCR beta chain was identified in a study of cytotoxic CD8 clonotypes in ibrutinib-treated CLL. Sequencing used immunoSEQ multiplex PCR; TCRdb keeps in-frame clones, though not all of them. Among about 120,000 clones listed, 50% to 65% were seen once. The CDR3 runs 15 residues. The germline gives CDR1 MNHEY, CDR2 SMNVEV (reference sequence). Trimming removed 0 bases at V and 2 bases at J, with 11 bases between. TCR beta library input comprised around 2.1 micrograms of genomic DNA from cryopreserved PBMCs. This clone turned up a few times. Material: PBMCs, obtained after 24 months of ibrutinib treatment. V gene TRBV27 combines with J gene TRBJ2-7; D ambiguous. This TCR was recovered from a human donor with chronic lymphocytic leukemia. The CDR3 bases are TGTGCCAGCAGTTTATCCCCGGAGCCCACCTACGAGCAGTACTTC. This gives the protein CASSLSPEPTYEQYF.